This T cell receptor (beta chain) is from a study of OX40 agonist ivuxolimab in advanced cancers. Overall study context: Three individuals attained partial responses, comprising one hepatocellular carcinoma case and two cutaneous melanoma cases. Study observations and caveats: Both blood CD4+ and CD8+ T cells showed clonal growth by week 6 at 0.1 to 3.0 mg/kg.

The method was immunoSEQ multiplex PCR; TCRdb's version includes in-frame clones alone and lacks a portion of them. Among 60,000 to 70,000 clones listed, about 85% were seen once. As to this clone: The antigen is not known.

Germline V lookup: CDR1 SGHRS, CDR2 YFSETQ. The germline V and J ends were trimmed by 5 bases and 6 bases, with 15 bases remaining between them. The CDR3 loop spans 13 amino acids. Specimen: CD4+ or CD8+ T cells sorted from blood, collected in a trial of the OX40 agonist ivuxolimab. This clonotype originated in an adult with an advanced solid tumor such as melanoma, head and neck, liver or kidney cancer. This chain joins TRBV5-1 and TRBJ2-7; tentative D call: TRBD2 (6 bases). In DNA, the CDR3 is TGCGCCAGCAGGGGGGACTCCGGGGCCGAGCAGTACTTC. Translation: CASRGDSGAEQYF.